This entry lists 32 T cell receptor beta chains sequenced from one sample in a study of blood T cells in healthy people across ages. A second PCR, run for about 6 to 11 cycles, used a sample-barcoded 5' primer plus a J-beta primer mix. MiXCR was run by TCRdb on the 5' RACE reads, yielding one entry per CDR3 protein. The table records some 1,500,000 distinct CDR3 sequences, about 42% of them present only once. The sample comprised blood. All receptors come from a woman aged 18-29 years in good health.

The rearrangement uses TRBV12-3 or TRBV12-4 and TRBJ1-1; 8 bases agree with TRBD1. Losses at the gene ends were 6 bases for V and 1 base for J; bases not matched to a gene: 7. The CDR3 consists of 15 residues. CDR3: CASSVGQGRNTEAFF. The DNA for the CDR3 is TGTGCCAGCAGCGTAGGACAGGGCAGGAACACTGAAGCTTTCTTT.

Turning to this clonotype: An end of the junction differs from the germline gene, which may be a read error. The chain recombines TRBV6-1 with TRBJ2-1; possible D gene TRBD2, 5 bases. CDR3 length: 15 amino acids. Germline V lookup: CDR1 MNHNS, CDR2 SASEGT. The CDR3 reads CTSSEAAIGVHEQFF. CDR3 DNA: TGTACCAGCAGTGAAGCGGCCATTGGGGTCCATGAGCAGTTCTTC.

This clonotype was counted a few times. The chain is built from TRBV27 and TRBJ2-1; 9 bases fit TRBD2. This CDR3 is 17 amino acids long. CDR1 is MNHEY, CDR2 SMNVEV, per germline (reference sequence). J gave up 10 bases and V 0 bases, and 13 bases lay outside the gene matches. CDR3 protein: CASSLSPPGLAISEQFF. CDR3 DNA: TGTGCCAGCAGTTTATCCCCCCCGGGACTAGCTATCTCAGAGCAGTTCTTC.

The V call is TRBV5-1, the J call TRBJ1-1; D is unresolved. The CDR3 has 13 residues. V was trimmed by 5 bases and J by 0 bases, leaving 8 bases between them. Per the germline V gene, CDR1 is SGHRS and CDR2 is YFSETQ. CDR3 residues: CASSKAMNTEAFF. The CDR3 nucleotides are TGCGCCAGCAGTAAGGCAATGAACACTGAAGCTTTCTTT.

This chain connects TRBV4-3 to TRBJ1-1, with 10 bases matching TRBD1. CDR3 length: 16 amino acids. With 3 bases clipped from V and 7 bases from J, the junction kept 11 bases outside the gene matches. Germline CDR1 LGHNA, CDR2 YSLEER. CDR3 sequence reads: CASSHSAGTGAIEAFF. CDR3 in DNA: TGCGCCAGCAGCCATTCCGCAGGGACAGGGGCCATTGAAGCTTTCTTT.

In this sample, this clonotype turned up a few times. This chain links TRBV28 with TRBJ1-5; no definite D call. The CDR3 loop spans 11 amino acids. V was cut by 6 bases and J by 9 bases, with 9 bases left in between. CDR1 MDHEN and CDR2 SYDVKM come from the germline V gene. The CDR3 here is CASSLGLPQHF. The CDR3 DNA is TGTGCCAGCAGCTTAGGTCTGCCCCAGCATTTT.

CDR3 in DNA: TGCAGTGCTAGAGAACAGGGAGGAGCTTTCTTT. Translation: CSAREQGGAFF. This chain joins TRBV20-1 and TRBJ1-1; TRBD1 might be the D (6 bases). V was clipped by 0 bases and J by 10 bases, with 9 bases between them. The CDR3 runs to 11 residues. Germline-derived CDR1 and CDR2 are DFQATT and SNEGSKA (reference sequence).

The CDR3 nucleotides are TGTGCCAGCAGTCCGCGACTAGCGGGATTATGGGATACGCAGTATTTT. Protein sequence: CASSPRLAGLWDTQYF. The V and J genes are TRBV12-3 or TRBV12-4 and TRBJ2-3; the match to TRBD2 covers 11 bases. With V trimmed by 5 bases and J by 6 bases, 10 bases remained unmatched. This CDR3 comprises 16 residues.

This clonotype turned up a few times. The chain links TRBV11-2 to TRBJ2-1; 7 bases fit TRBD2. The V gene's germline CDR1 is SGHAT and CDR2 FQNNGV. V shed 1 base and J 6 bases; nucleotides not matched to a gene: 6. CDR3 length: 15 amino acids. This chain's CDR3 is CASSLAARGFNEQFF. CDR3 bases: TGTGCCAGCAGCTTAGCGGCGCGGGGGTTCAATGAGCAGTTCTTC.

The chain couples TRBV7-2 to TRBJ2-5; D ambiguous. CDR1 is SGHTA and CDR2 is FQGNSA in the germline V gene. The CDR3 loop spans 15 amino acids. The ends were cut back, 1 base at V and 4 bases at J, with 13 bases in the middle. The CDR3 loop is CASSLVTGSGETQYF. DNA of the CDR3: TGTGCCAGCAGCTTAGTTACCGGCTCGGGAGAGACCCAGTACTTC.

This clonotype was counted a few times. The V and J genes are TRBV29-1 and TRBJ1-1; 8 nucleotides line up with TRBD1. Trimming cost V 7 bases and J 7 bases; bases outside gene matches: 14. Germline loops: CDR1 SQVTM, CDR2 ANQGSEA. The length of the CDR3 is 14 residues. DNA of the CDR3: TGCAGCGGTAACAGGGGGGGTGTGTACGGTGAAGCTTTCTTT. As protein: CSGNRGGVYGEAFF.

This clonotype was found many times. CDR3 bases: TGTGCCAGCAGTTTATCGGCCAAAAACATTCAGTACTTC. Amino acids: CASSLSAKNIQYF. The chain joins TRBV27 to TRBJ2-4; no clear D gene. This CDR3 spans 13 amino acids. V lost 0 bases, J lost 1 base, and 1 base lay in between. Germline V lookup: CDR1 MNHEY, CDR2 SMNVEV (reference sequence).

For this clonotype: The junction does not match germline at one end; this may be a read error. The chain combines TRBV13 with TRBJ1-2, with TRBD1 matching 7 bases. The length of the CDR3 is 16 residues. Germline V CDR1 and CDR2: PRHDT, FYEKMQ (reference sequence). This chain's CDR3 is CASGLEDRQFLGGYTF. CDR3 in DNA: TGTGCCAGCGGCTTAGAGGACAGGCAATTCCTGGGTGGCTACACCTTC. The variable domain in full, with the rest retrieved from reference TRBV13 and TRBJ1-2, is AAGVIQSPRHLIKEKRETATLKCYPIPRHDTVYWYQQGPGQDPQFLISFYEKMQSDKGSIPDRFSAQQFSDYHSELNMSSLELGDSALYFCASGLEDRQFLGGYTFGSGTRLTVV.

This clonotype was seen only a few times. The DNA for the CDR3 is TGTGCCAGCAGCCTATTGGGCGCTGCGAACACTGAAGCTTTCTTT. Its translation: CASSLLGAANTEAFF. The J gene is TRBJ1-1, the V gene TRBV7-9; D is unclear. Per the germline V gene, CDR1 is SEHNR and CDR2 is FQNEAQ (reference sequence). This CDR3 is 15 amino acids long. The V end was cut by 5 bases, the J end by 1 base, with 14 bases between.

This clonotype was counted a few times. The chain joins TRBV20-1 to TRBJ2-1; 7 bases agree with TRBD2. CDR1 and CDR2 from the germline V gene are DFQATT and SNEGSKA (reference sequence). The length of the CDR3 is 15 residues. V was clipped by 6 bases and J by 7 bases; unmatched bases: 15. The CDR3 DNA sequence: TGCAGTGCGGCCCCCGGCGGGGGACCCTCAAATGAGCAGTTCTTC. This sequence encodes CSAAPGGGPSNEQFF.

This clonotype was observed a handful of times. The V gene is TRBV20-1, the J gene TRBJ1-5; D possibly corresponds to TRBD1 (6 bases). Trimming took off 2 bases at V and 0 bases at J, with 14 bases between the two ends. Germline V gene sequence: CDR1 DFQATT, CDR2 SNEGSKA (reference sequence). This CDR3 has 16 residues. DNA of the CDR3: TGCAGTGCTAGATTATGGGGGGCCAATAGCAATCAGCCCCAGCATTTT. Amino acids: CSARLWGANSNQPQHF.

The chain combines TRBV20-1 with TRBJ2-5, with TRBD2 matching over 10 bases. CDR1 and CDR2 (germline): DFQATT, SNEGSKA (reference sequence). CDR3 length: 14 amino acids. After removal of 2 bases from V and 11 bases from J, the junction contained 11 bases not matched to a gene. CDR3: CSARTLAGANEQYF. The CDR3 bases are TGCAGTGCTAGAACCCTAGCGGGAGCCAATGAGCAGTACTTC.

This sequence joins TRBV25-1 and TRBJ1-4; no reliable D call. The CDR3 runs to 17 residues. Germline V gene data show CDR1 as MGHDK and CDR2 as SYGVNS. Deletions cut 6 bases from V and 0 bases from J, with 17 bases between. The CDR3 DNA reads as TGTGCCAGCAGCGACCCTAACGGAGGGACAACTAATGAAAAACTGTTTTTT. The encoded protein is CASSDPNGGTTNEKLFF.

This chain uses TRBV7-2 with TRBJ1-2; possibly TRBD1 for D (6 bases). The CDR3 totals 15 residues. The germline CDR1 and CDR2 sequences are SGHTA and FQGNSA. With 5 bases removed from V and 2 bases from J, the gap between germline ends came to 15 bases. CDR3 sequence reads: CASSARQVTNYGYTF. CDR3 bases: TGTGCCAGCAGCGCTCGACAGGTCACGAACTATGGCTACACCTTC.

This clonotype was seen a few times. The rearrangement uses TRBV2 and TRBJ2-3; no firm D call. The V end was cut by 3 bases, the J end by 4 bases, with 11 bases between. The CDR3 loop spans 14 amino acids. CDR1 is SNHLY, CDR2 FYNNEI, per germline. The CDR3 loop is CASSEGRIPDTQYF. CDR3 nucleotide sequence: TGTGCCAGCAGTGAGGGAAGGATCCCAGATACGCAGTATTTT.

Comments on this clonotype: A read error may produce the germline difference seen at one junction end. The chain couples TRBV28 to TRBJ2-3; D uncertain. This CDR3 is 16 amino acids long. The V gene's germline CDR1 is MDHEN and CDR2 SYDVKM. CDR3 amino acids: CASSSRGRPATDAQYF. The CDR3 bases are TGTGCCAGCAGTTCGCGAGGTAGGCCAGCCACAGATGCGCAGTATTTT.

This clonotype has only one observation. V usage is TRBV13 and J usage is TRBJ2-1; D is perhaps TRBD1 (6 bases). Trimming took off 7 bases at V and 5 bases at J, with 15 bases between the two ends. CDR3 length: 14 residues. Germline V lookup: CDR1 PRHDT, CDR2 FYEKMQ (reference sequence). This chain's CDR3 is CASTWTATNNEQFF. CDR3 nucleotides: TGTGCCAGCACCTGGACAGCAACAAACAATGAGCAGTTCTTC.

The J gene is TRBJ2-1, the V gene TRBV6-5, with 12 positions matching TRBD2. Germline V CDR1 and CDR2: MNHEY, SVGAGI. J was trimmed by 7 bases and V by 6 bases; bases with no gene match: 4. The CDR3 loop spans 14 amino acids. CDR3 DNA: TGTGCCAGCAGCCATACTAGCGGGAGGAATGAGCAGTTCTTC. Translated: CASSHTSGRNEQFF.

About this clonotype: The junction departs from the called germline gene at one end, perhaps through a read error. V gene TRBV7-3 combines with J gene TRBJ2-3; no clear D gene. The CDR3 contains 12 residues. Germline lookup yields CDR1 SGHTA and CDR2 FQGTGA. CDR3 region: CASSLGLDAQYF. DNA of the CDR3: TGTGCCAGCAGCTTAGGCCTAGATGCGCAGTATTTT.

The chain uses TRBV20-1 and TRBJ1-1; D is ambiguous. Germline lookup yields CDR1 DFQATT and CDR2 SNEGSKA (reference sequence). This CDR3 has 15 residues. Trimming left V 3 bases short and J 0 bases short, with 14 bases between. The CDR3 region is CSARRAGRLNTEAFF. The CDR3 bases are TGCAGTGCTAGGAGAGCGGGCAGACTGAACACTGAAGCTTTCTTT.

This clonotype showed up just a few times. The chain carries TRBV4-1 and TRBJ1-3; D possibly corresponds to TRBD1 (6 bases). This CDR3 region has 13 residues. With 1 base removed from V and 5 bases from J, the gap between germline ends came to 6 bases. Per germline, CDR1 MGHRA and CDR2 YSYEKL. For the CDR3, the DNA is TGCGCCAGCAGCCAAGGGGACAGAAACACCATATATTTT. The encoded protein is CASSQGDRNTIYF.

This clonotype turned up a few times. The chain is built from TRBV9 and TRBJ2-1; TRBD2 agrees at 7 bases. CDR1 and CDR2 (germline): SGDLS, YYNGEE. The CDR3 contains 14 residues. The V gene end was trimmed by 3 bases and the J gene end by 6 bases; junction bases not matched to a gene: 6. CDR3 region: CASSETSVANEQFF. For the CDR3, the DNA is TGTGCCAGCAGCGAAACTAGCGTTGCCAATGAGCAGTTCTTC.

The CDR3 protein is CASSLTPYPYEQYF. CDR3 DNA sequence: TGTGCCAGCAGCTTAACGCCTTACCCCTACGAGCAGTACTTC. The chain employs TRBV11-2 and TRBJ2-7; no clear D. The CDR3 consists of 14 residues. The V end lost 2 bases, the J end lost 2 bases, and 10 bases lay between the germline ends. Germline V CDR1 and CDR2: SGHAT, FQNNGV.

The chain recombines TRBV20-1 with TRBJ1-2, with 9 bases aligning to TRBD1. The V and J ends lost 5 bases and 2 bases, in that order; junction bases with no gene match: 9. The CDR3 runs 15 residues. Per the germline V gene, CDR1 is DFQATT and CDR2 is SNEGSKA (reference sequence). CDR3 sequence (DNA): TGCAGTGCTCCCAACCTCGGACAGGGGAACTATGGCTACACCTTC. Protein: CSAPNLGQGNYGYTF.

This clonotype was seen more than once but under ten times. The genes are TRBV6-2 or TRBV6-3 and TRBJ1-5; unclear D gene. Germline loops: CDR1 MNHEY, CDR2 SVGEGT. Trimming removed 4 bases at V and 0 bases at J, with 16 bases between. The CDR3 consists of 17 residues. CDR3 DNA: TGTGCCAGCAGTTTCCGAAGCGACGGCTTTAGCAATCAGCCCCAGCATTTT. It yields the protein CASSFRSDGFSNQPQHF.

There are a few counts of this clonotype. This chain uses TRBV20-1 with TRBJ2-1; the match to TRBD2 covers 7 bases. Germline trimming cut 1 base from V and 9 bases from J; bases unmatched to any gene: 12. The CDR3 is 15 amino acids. Germline loops: CDR1 DFQATT, CDR2 SNEGSKA (reference sequence). The DNA of the CDR3 is TGCAGTGCTAGAGGGAGACTAGCAGGGACGGGTGAGCAGTTCTTC. Translation gives CSARGRLAGTGEQFF.

This clonotype was observed a few times. The rearrangement uses TRBV12-3 or TRBV12-4 and TRBJ1-2, with a possible D match to TRBD1 (5 bases). Trimming cost V 6 bases and J 8 bases, with 19 bases left between them. The CDR3 totals 14 residues. The CDR3 DNA is TGTGCCAGCAGCCGTACCCAGGGAGGATACGGCTACACCTTC. Amino acids: CASSRTQGGYGYTF.